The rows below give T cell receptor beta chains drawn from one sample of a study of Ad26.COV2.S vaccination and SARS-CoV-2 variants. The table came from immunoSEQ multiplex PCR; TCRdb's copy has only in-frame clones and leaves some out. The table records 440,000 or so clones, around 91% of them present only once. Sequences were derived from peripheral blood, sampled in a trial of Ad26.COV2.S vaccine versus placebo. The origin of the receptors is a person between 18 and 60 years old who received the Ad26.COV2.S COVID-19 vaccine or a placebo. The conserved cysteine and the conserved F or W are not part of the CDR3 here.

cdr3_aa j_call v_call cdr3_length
ASSLVPAETQY TRBJ2-5 TRBV7-9 11
ASSQGAGTYEQY TRBJ2-7 TRBV4-3 12
ASSVGGSPGVINTEAF TRBJ1-1 TRBV9 16
ASSFQGGYEQY TRBJ2-7 TRBV12-3/TRBV12-4 11
ASSPQGPQTQY TRBJ2-5 TRBV27 11
ASRPGLAGVGTQY TRBJ2-3 TRBV28 13
ASSRGLVSEADTQY TRBJ2-3 TRBV28 14
ASSPTGLADLQETQY TRBJ2-5 TRBV18 15
ASSEVPSGSEQF TRBJ2-1 TRBV2 12
SVVGLGYNEQF TRBJ2-1 TRBV29-1 11
ASSQDRTNEKLF TRBJ1-4 TRBV4-2 12
ASGPTLPGELF TRBJ2-2 TRBV7-9 11
ASSSPYEQY TRBJ2-7 TRBV5-5 9
ASSQDRARDEQY TRBJ2-7 TRBV3-1/TRBV3-2 12
AWSVSHRGQPQH TRBJ1-5 TRBV30 12
ASSSPQGGIRYEQY TRBJ2-7 TRBV28 14
ASSLAGPYNEQF TRBJ2-1 TRBV7-3 12
ASSSNQETQY TRBJ2-5 TRBV7-2 10
ALLGTSSNEQF TRBJ2-1 TRBV27 11
ASSVETSGSTDTQY TRBJ2-3 TRBV9 14
ASSLKGAAIEQF TRBJ2-1 TRBV7-3 12
SVEDWGSGANVLT TRBJ2-6 TRBV29-1 13
ASTPSGDTQY TRBJ2-3 TRBV13 10
ASSLGQIRHDTQY TRBJ2-3 TRBV7-9 13
ASSYGSSQTLVWETQY TRBJ2-5 TRBV6-2/TRBV6-3 16
ATTPNNEQF TRBJ2-1 TRBV24-1 9
ASAQSGETSTDTQY TRBJ2-3 TRBV9 14
ASNSLRGTFGAF TRBJ1-1 TRBV7-9 12
ASSFFPTLAGVYNEQF TRBJ2-1 TRBV7-2 16
ASRGAGSSYEQY TRBJ2-7 TRBV5-6 12
ASSLKGGENTEAF TRBJ1-1 TRBV5-6 13
ASSQGTGLGADEQY TRBJ2-7 TRBV3-1/TRBV3-2 14
ASSALIQETQY TRBJ2-5 TRBV7-3 11
ASSILGNEQF TRBJ2-1 TRBV19 10
ASSHRTSGRAGSGANVLT TRBJ2-6 TRBV5-1 18
ASSTPGTGGRYEQY TRBJ2-7 TRBV28 14
ASSEQSWETQY TRBJ2-5 TRBV25-1 11
ASSLTEKLF TRBJ1-4 TRBV28 9
ASSKGAGGFKWETQY TRBJ2-5 TRBV7-8 15
ASSLGGQGNTDTQY TRBJ2-3 TRBV5-1 14
ASSGDRGWSNEQF TRBJ2-1 TRBV5-6 13
ASSLKVTGANVLT TRBJ2-6 TRBV27 13
SASEREGLDTQY TRBJ2-3 TRBV20-1 12
SVDAGAYEQF TRBJ2-1 TRBV29-1 10
ASSYGLGQGIINEQF TRBJ2-1 TRBV7-9 15
ASSRGVARDTDTQY TRBJ2-3 TRBV7-8 14
ASSFPRVRGPYNEQF TRBJ2-1 TRBV28 15
ASSLLGLAGGPAEQY TRBJ2-7 TRBV28 15
ASSHLQGSQETQY TRBJ2-5 TRBV23-1 13
SAAAGTGGSYYGYT TRBJ1-2 TRBV29-1 14